These 28 T cell receptor beta chains originate from one sample sequenced in a study of shared T cell receptors in the human thymus. Profiling relied on immunoSEQ multiplex PCR, and the TCRdb table lists in-frame clones only, not all of them. The sample records more than 300,000 clones, 95% being singletons. Sequenced material: thymocytes. Receptors originate from a human donor.

The chain combines TRBV7-8 with TRBJ2-1, with D unclear. This CDR3 is built from 13 residues. V gave up 1 base and J gave up 1 base, with 2 bases separating them. The germline V gene encodes CDR1 SGHVS and CDR2 FQNEAQ. CDR3 in DNA: TGTGCCAGCAGCTTAGGATCCTACAATGAGCAGTTCTTC. It encodes CASSLGSYNEQFF.

The rearrangement links TRBV28 to TRBJ1-2; TRBD1 agrees at 7 bases. Looked up from germline, CDR1 is MDHEN and CDR2 is SYDVKM. There are 19 residues in the CDR3. V trimming: 3 bases; J trimming: 2 bases; junction bases outside the gene matches: 18. The CDR3: CASSFLHRPLTGRNYGYTF. In DNA form, the CDR3 reads TGTGCCAGCAGTTTCCTCCACCGACCTCTGACAGGGAGAAACTATGGCTACACCTTC.

The chain couples TRBV7-9 to TRBJ1-1; the match to TRBD1 covers 7 bases. The germline V gene encodes CDR1 SEHNR and CDR2 FQNEAQ (reference sequence). The length of the CDR3 is 16 residues. Trimming at V came to 5 bases and at J to 0 bases, leaving 9 bases not matched to a gene. CDR3 in amino acids: CASSMTGKEMNTEAFF. CDR3 bases: TGTGCCAGCAGCATGACAGGGAAAGAGATGAACACTGAAGCTTTCTTT.

The genes are TRBV4-3 and TRBJ1-3; possible D gene TRBD1, 5 bases. This CDR3 contains 17 residues. With 1 base removed from V and 1 base from J, the gap between germline ends came to 14 bases. Germline CDR1 and CDR2: LGHNA and YSLEER. Here the CDR3 DNA reads TGCGCCAGCAGCCAAGGGGAGGGGCCCCGGTCTGGAAACACCATATATTTT. As protein: CASSQGEGPRSGNTIYF.

The chain is built from TRBV28 and TRBJ2-6; weak D call: TRBD1 (5 bases). Germline-derived CDR1 and CDR2 are MDHEN and SYDVKM. The CDR3 has 15 amino acids. Trimming shortened V by 6 bases and J by 0 bases, and 9 bases separated the two germline ends. CDR3 sequence: CASSRQSSGANVLTF. The DNA of the CDR3 is TGTGCCAGCAGCCGACAGAGCTCTGGGGCCAACGTCCTGACTTTC.

The chain is built from TRBV28 and TRBJ1-5; 8 nucleotides align to TRBD1. After removal of 5 bases from V and 2 bases from J, the junction contained 11 bases not matched to a gene. CDR3 length equals 17 residues. Germline lookup yields CDR1 MDHEN and CDR2 SYDVKM. The CDR3 bases are TGTGCCAGCAGTCCCTTCGACAGGGGTGAGGGCAATCAGCCCCAGCATTTT. Its translation: CASSPFDRGEGNQPQHF.

The chain has TRBV6-4 and TRBJ1-5; D gene unclear. Looked up from germline, CDR1 is MRHNA and CDR2 is SNTAGT. V was trimmed by 5 bases and J by 4 bases, leaving 15 bases between them. CDR3 size: 15 residues. CDR3 nucleotides: TGTGCCAGCAGTCCCGAGGGAAGAGGGAATCAGCCCCAGCATTTT. Amino acid sequence: CASSPEGRGNQPQHF.

This chain joins TRBV11-2 and TRBJ2-7; 9 bases are shared with TRBD2. Per germline, CDR1 SGHAT and CDR2 FQNNGV. The CDR3 is 13 amino acids. The junction had 3 bases not matched to a gene; V was cut back by 5 bases and J by 4 bases. CDR3 bases: TGTGCCAGCAGCCGGGGACTAGCTTACGAGCAGTACTTC. Its translation: CASSRGLAYEQYF.

This clone occurred a few times. Other DNA sequences in this specimen translate into the identical CDR3. The V gene is TRBV18, the J gene TRBJ1-2; 7 bases fit TRBD1. The junction had 2 bases not matched to a gene; V was cut back by 1 base and J by 6 bases. In germline, CDR1 is KGHSH, CDR2 LQKENI. This CDR3 region has 13 residues. CDR3 amino acids: CASSPLRGDGYTF. The CDR3 coding sequence is TGTGCCAGCTCACCACTCAGGGGGGATGGCTACACCTTC.

The chain combines TRBV29-1 with TRBJ1-1; D gene ambiguous. Per the germline V gene, CDR1 is SQVTM and CDR2 is ANQGSEA. CDR3 length: 12 residues. The V and J ends lost 3 bases and 2 bases respectively, with 7 bases between them. CDR3 coding DNA: TGCAGCGTTGACTCGGGAAACACTGAAGCTTTCTTT. Translation: CSVDSGNTEAFF.

The V call is TRBV27, the J call TRBJ2-7; 15 positions match TRBD2. Germline CDR1 and CDR2: MNHEY and SMNVEV (reference sequence). The CDR3 runs to 21 residues. V dropped 5 bases and J dropped 4; count of bases not matched to a gene: 21. This CDR3 is CASSPLYRTSGRAANSYEQYF. CDR3 in DNA: TGTGCCAGCAGTCCACTATATAGGACTAGCGGGAGGGCTGCGAACTCGTACGAGCAGTACTTC.

This chain links TRBV29-1 with TRBJ2-3; the D is unclear. CDR1 SQVTM and CDR2 ANQGSEA come from the germline V gene. V shed 6 bases and J shed 4 bases, with 11 bases lying between them. This CDR3 has 12 amino acids. Written as DNA, the CDR3 is TGCAGCGTACGTCGAGCAGCAGATACGCAGTATTTT. Its protein product is CSVRRAADTQYF.

The rearrangement joins TRBV5-5 to TRBJ1-1; no clear D gene. The CDR3 is 13 amino acids. Looked up from germline, CDR1 is SGHKS and CDR2 is YYEKEE (reference sequence). The germline V and J ends were trimmed by 4 bases and 0 bases, with 7 bases remaining between them. The CDR3 bases are TGTGCCAGCAGCCGTGAAATGAACACTGAAGCTTTCTTT. Its protein product is CASSREMNTEAFF.

The chain is built from TRBV7-9 and TRBJ2-3, with no clear D. The CDR3 contains 17 residues. Germline V gene lookup returns CDR1 SEHNR and CDR2 FQNEAQ (reference sequence). V was shortened by 1 base and J by 6 bases, with 20 bases between the two germline ends. CDR3 sequence: CASSLVGPLVIRDTQYF. In DNA form, the CDR3 reads TGTGCCAGCAGCTTAGTCGGCCCGCTCGTTATAAGGGATACGCAGTATTTT.

The CDR3 region has the DNA TGTGCCGTCGCAGGGGGGGGATGGGGAAGCAATCAGCCCCAGCATTTT. This translates into CAVAGGGWGSNQPQHF. The chain couples TRBV10-3 to TRBJ1-5; 7 bases match TRBD1. The CDR3 totals 16 residues. The V and J ends lost 11 bases and 1 base, in that order; junction bases with no gene match: 14. Germline CDR1 ENHRY, CDR2 SYGVKD.

This clone was found once. This chain connects TRBV27 to TRBJ2-7; no definite D call. The CDR3 contains 14 residues. The germline gives CDR1 MNHEY, CDR2 SMNVEV (reference sequence). V lost 5 bases and J lost 5, with 16 bases in between. Written as DNA, the CDR3 is TGTGCCAGCAGTCTTCGGACGGACCCCAACGAGCAGTACTTC. Protein: CASSLRTDPNEQYF.

The chain is built from TRBV28 and TRBJ2-1; 8 bases align to TRBD2. The CDR3 contains 16 residues. Germline CDR1 MDHEN, CDR2 SYDVKM. Trimming at V came to 2 bases and at J to 4 bases, leaving 7 bases not matched to a gene. In nucleotides, the CDR3 is TGTGCCAGCAGTTTACCCAGCGGGAGTAGGTACAATGAGCAGTTCTTC. It is translated as CASSLPSGSRYNEQFF. The whole variable domain, filled in from reference TRBV28 and TRBJ2-1, reads DVKVTQSSRYLVKRTGEKVFLECVQDMDHENMFWYRQDPGLGLRLIYFSYDVKMKEKGDIPEGYSVSREKKERFSLILESASTNQTSMYLCASSLPSGSRYNEQFFGPGTRLTVL.

This clone was seen just once. The CDR3 DNA reads as TGTGCCAGCTCACCAAAAAGTCCGTCTTACGAGCAGTACTTC. Amino acid sequence: CASSPKSPSYEQYF. The rearrangement links TRBV18 to TRBJ2-7; D unresolved. Germline V gives CDR1 KGHSH, CDR2 LQKENI. Between the trimmed V and J ends, which lost 2 bases and 4 bases, there was a span of 12 bases. The CDR3 loop spans 14 amino acids.

This clone came up once. The sample carries other DNA sequences with the same CDR3. V is TRBV18 and J is TRBJ1-2; the D is unclear. V dropped 3 bases and J dropped 4 bases, with 9 bases sitting between them. Germline V gives CDR1 KGHSH, CDR2 LQKENI. The CDR3 runs 13 residues. The CDR3 protein is CASSPLGRYGYTF. The CDR3 nucleotides read TGTGCCAGCTCACCTCTCGGACGCTATGGCTACACCTTC.

V gene TRBV15 combines with J gene TRBJ1-5, with 7 bases lining up with TRBD1. This CDR3 has 16 residues. Germline lookup yields CDR1 LNHNV and CDR2 YYDKDF (reference sequence). V lost 3 bases to trimming and J lost 3 bases; unmatched junction nucleotides: 8. The CDR3 nucleotides read TGTGCCACCAGCAGCTCCGGGACAGAGATCAATCAGCCCCAGCATTTT. This codes for CATSSSGTEINQPQHF. The full variable domain, with the rest looked up from reference TRBV15 and TRBJ1-5, is DAMVIQNPRYQVTQFGKPVTLSCSQTLNHNVMYWYQQKSSQAPKLLFHYYDKDFNNEADTPDNFQSRRPNTSFCFLDIRSPGLGDTAMYLCATSSSGTEINQPQHFGDGTRLSIL.

This chain connects TRBV5-1 to TRBJ2-2; the D gene is possibly TRBD2 (6 bases). This CDR3 comprises 16 residues. The V end lost 2 bases, the J end lost 5 bases, and 16 bases lay between the germline ends. Per germline, CDR1 SGHRS and CDR2 YFSETQ. CDR3 sequence reads: CASSFAGLGQTGELFF. As DNA, the CDR3 is TGCGCCAGCAGCTTCGCGGGGCTAGGGCAAACCGGGGAGCTGTTTTTT.

The V call is TRBV7-6, the J call TRBJ2-7, with D maybe TRBD2 (7 bases). Deletions cut 5 bases from V and 3 bases from J, with 14 bases between. This CDR3 has 14 amino acids. CDR1 and CDR2 from the germline V gene are SGHVS and FNYEAQ. CDR3 bases: TGTGCCAGCAGCCCTCTAGGGGGGGACTACGAGCAGTACTTC. It codes for CASSPLGGDYEQYF.

V usage is TRBV27 and J usage is TRBJ2-1, with 8 bases aligning to TRBD1. V was pared by 3 bases and J by 4 bases, with 2 bases of the junction left unmatched. This CDR3 spans 14 amino acids. The germline gives CDR1 MNHEY, CDR2 SMNVEV (reference sequence). In nucleotides, the CDR3 is TGTGCCAGCAGTTTCGGGACAGGATACAATGAGCAGTTCTTC. Translated: CASSFGTGYNEQFF.

This clone has only one observation. CDR3 coding DNA: TGCGCCAGCAGCCCCTACATGGACGAGCAGTACTTC. This encodes CASSPYMDEQYF. The chain employs TRBV5-1 and TRBJ2-7; D remains ambiguous. The CDR3 runs to 12 residues. The germline V and J ends were trimmed by 4 bases and 5 bases, with 10 bases remaining between them. Germline values: CDR1 SGHRS, CDR2 YFSETQ. Together with reference TRBV5-1 and TRBJ2-7, the CDR3 gives the full variable domain: KAGVTQTPRYLIKTRGQQVTLSCSPISGHRSVSWYQQTPGQGLQFLFEYFSETQRNKGNFPGRFSGRQFSNSRSEMNVSTLELGDSALYLCASSPYMDEQYFGPGTRLTVT.

There are a few counts of this clone. This chain uses TRBV28 with TRBJ1-5; D not certain. Germline loops: CDR1 MDHEN, CDR2 SYDVKM. V was shortened by 6 bases and J by 2 bases, with 17 bases between the two germline ends. This CDR3 region has 16 residues. DNA for the CDR3: TGTGCCAGCAGGGCGCGGCCCCCCAAGGGCAATCAGCCCCAGCATTTT. Translating it yields CASRARPPKGNQPQHF. Drawing the rest from reference TRBV28 and TRBJ1-5, the complete variable domain is DVKVTQSSRYLVKRTGEKVFLECVQDMDHENMFWYRQDPGLGLRLIYFSYDVKMKEKGDIPEGYSVSREKKERFSLILESASTNQTSMYLCASRARPPKGNQPQHFGDGTRLSIL.

The chain recombines TRBV7-3 with TRBJ2-7, with 8 bases matching TRBD1. Germline V CDR1 and CDR2: SGHTA, FQGTGA. This CDR3 is built from 18 residues. Losses at the gene ends were 5 bases for V and 0 bases for J; bases not matched to a gene: 15. The CDR3 DNA is TGTGCCAGCAGCCTGCTTCCGAGGACAGGGCCGAGCTCCTACGAGCAGTACTTC. Its translation is CASSLLPRTGPSSYEQYF.

The chain joins TRBV7-9 to TRBJ1-1, with unresolved D. The CDR3 spans 15 residues. CDR1 SEHNR and CDR2 FQNEAQ come from the germline V gene (reference sequence). V lost 4 bases, J lost 0 bases, and 12 bases lay in between. The DNA for the CDR3 is TGTGCCAGCAGCTCACCCGGGATAATGAACACTGAAGCTTTCTTT. The encoded protein is CASSSPGIMNTEAFF.

J is TRBJ1-6 and V is TRBV30; unclear D gene. V lost 0 bases to trimming and J lost 7 bases, with 16 bases between them. The CDR3 length is 16 residues. The V gene's germline CDR1 is GTSNPN and CDR2 SVGIG (reference sequence). CDR3 DNA: TGTGCCTGGAGTGTATTGGTCCCCCCCGGGAATTCACCCCTCCACTTT. Encoded protein: CAWSVLVPPGNSPLHF.